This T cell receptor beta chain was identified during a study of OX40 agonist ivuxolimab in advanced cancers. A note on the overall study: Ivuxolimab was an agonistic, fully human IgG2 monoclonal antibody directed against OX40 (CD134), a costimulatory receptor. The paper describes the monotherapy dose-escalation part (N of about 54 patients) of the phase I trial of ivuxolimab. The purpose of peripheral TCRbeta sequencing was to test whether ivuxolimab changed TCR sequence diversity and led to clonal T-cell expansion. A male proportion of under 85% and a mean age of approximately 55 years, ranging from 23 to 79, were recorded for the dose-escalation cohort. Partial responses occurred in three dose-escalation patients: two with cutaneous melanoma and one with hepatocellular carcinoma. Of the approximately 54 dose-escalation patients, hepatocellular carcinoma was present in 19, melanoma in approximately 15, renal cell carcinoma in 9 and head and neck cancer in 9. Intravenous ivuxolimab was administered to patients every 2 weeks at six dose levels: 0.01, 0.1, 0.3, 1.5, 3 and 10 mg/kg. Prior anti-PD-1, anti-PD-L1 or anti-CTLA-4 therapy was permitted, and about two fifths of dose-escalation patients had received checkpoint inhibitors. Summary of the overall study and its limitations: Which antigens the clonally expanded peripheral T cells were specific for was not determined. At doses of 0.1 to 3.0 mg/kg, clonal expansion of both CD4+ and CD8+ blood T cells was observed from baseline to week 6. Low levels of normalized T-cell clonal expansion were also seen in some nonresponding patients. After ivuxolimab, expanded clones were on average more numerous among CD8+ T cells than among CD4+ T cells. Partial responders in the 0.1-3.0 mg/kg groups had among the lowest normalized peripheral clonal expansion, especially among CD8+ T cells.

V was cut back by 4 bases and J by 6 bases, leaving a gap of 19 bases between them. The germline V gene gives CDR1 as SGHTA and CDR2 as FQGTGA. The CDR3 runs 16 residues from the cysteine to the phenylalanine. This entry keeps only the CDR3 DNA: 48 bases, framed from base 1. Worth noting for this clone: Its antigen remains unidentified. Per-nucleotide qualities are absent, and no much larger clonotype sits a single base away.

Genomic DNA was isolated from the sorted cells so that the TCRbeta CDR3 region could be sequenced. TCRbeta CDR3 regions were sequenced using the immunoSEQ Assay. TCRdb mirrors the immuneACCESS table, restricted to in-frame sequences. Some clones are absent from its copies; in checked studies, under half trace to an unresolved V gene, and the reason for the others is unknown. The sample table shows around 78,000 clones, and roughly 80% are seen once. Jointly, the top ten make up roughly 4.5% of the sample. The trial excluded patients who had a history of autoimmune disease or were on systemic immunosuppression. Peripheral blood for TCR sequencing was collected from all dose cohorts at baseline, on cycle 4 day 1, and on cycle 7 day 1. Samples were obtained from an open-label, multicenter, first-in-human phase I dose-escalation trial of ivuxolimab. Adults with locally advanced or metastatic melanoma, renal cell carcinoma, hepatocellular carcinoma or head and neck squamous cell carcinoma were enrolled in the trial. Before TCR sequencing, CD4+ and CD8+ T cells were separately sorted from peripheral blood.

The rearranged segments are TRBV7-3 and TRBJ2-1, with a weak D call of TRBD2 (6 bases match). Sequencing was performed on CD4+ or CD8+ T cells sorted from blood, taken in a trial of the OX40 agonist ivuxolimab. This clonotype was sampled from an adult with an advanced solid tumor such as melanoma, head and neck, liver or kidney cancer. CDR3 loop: CASSSPGTGVGNEQFF. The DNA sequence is TGTGCCAGCAGCTCCCCAGGGACTGGGGTGGGCAATGAGCAGTTCTTC.